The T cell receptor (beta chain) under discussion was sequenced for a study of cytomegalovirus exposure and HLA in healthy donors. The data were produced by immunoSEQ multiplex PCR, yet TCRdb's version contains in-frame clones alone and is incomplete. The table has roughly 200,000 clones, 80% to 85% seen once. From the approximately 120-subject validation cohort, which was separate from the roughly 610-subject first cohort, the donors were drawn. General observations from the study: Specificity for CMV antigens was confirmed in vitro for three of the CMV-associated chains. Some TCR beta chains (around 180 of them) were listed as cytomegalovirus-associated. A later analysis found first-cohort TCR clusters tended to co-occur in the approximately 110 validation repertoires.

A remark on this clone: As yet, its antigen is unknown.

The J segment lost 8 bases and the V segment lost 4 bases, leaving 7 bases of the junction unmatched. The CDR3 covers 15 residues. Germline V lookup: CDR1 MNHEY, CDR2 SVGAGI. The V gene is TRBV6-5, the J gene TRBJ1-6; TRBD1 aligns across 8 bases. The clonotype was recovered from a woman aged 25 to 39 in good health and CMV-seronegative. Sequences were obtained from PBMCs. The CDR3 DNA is TGTGCCAGCAGTTTGGACAGGGCTCCTTATTCACCCCTCCACTTT. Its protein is CASSLDRAPYSPLHF.